These T cell receptor beta chains were read from a single sample in a study of blood T cell repertoires in COVID-19. The protocol was immunoSEQ multiplex PCR, while the TCRdb copy is restricted to in-frame clones and leaves out a portion. Of about 110,000 clones listed, approximately 82% are singletons. Sequenced sample: peripheral blood. The origin of the receptors is a woman aged 80 or over with active or convalescent COVID-19. The CDR3 runs from the conserved cysteine through the conserved F or W. The order of the fields is clone size, J gene, V gene, D gene, CDR3 DNA, CDR3 protein. A D gene is named only where the DNA matches it firmly. Rows may omit the clone size; those that give it use once, few, many or a size class.

>-|TRBJ2-7|TRBV19|TRBD1
TGTGCCAGTAGACCTACGCCCGGGGACAGGGCAAGCTCCTACGAGCAGTACTTC
CASRPTPGDRASSYEQYF
>few|TRBJ2-7|TRBV9|TRBD1
TGTGCCAGCAGCGCGTCCCTTTCCGGGACAGGGCCTAACGAGCAGTACTTC
CASSASLSGTGPNEQYF
>-|TRBJ1-1|TRBV30|-
TGTGCCTGGAGTCGGGGGGATGACACTGAAGCTTTCTTT
CAWSRGDDTEAFF
>-|TRBJ2-3|TRBV19|TRBD2
TGTGCCAGTAGCAGACTAGCGGGAGATAGTGGTACGCAGTATTTT
CASSRLAGDSGTQYF
>-|TRBJ2-7|TRBV6-2/TRBV6-3|TRBD2
TGTGCCAGCAGTTACTCGAGACTAGCGGGAGGTCCTTTTACCTACGAGCAGTACTTC
CASSYSRLAGGPFTYEQYF
>-|TRBJ2-1|TRBV20-1|TRBD2
TGCAGTGCTAGTCAAAGACTAGCGGGAAACTACAATGAGCAGTTCTTC
CSASQRLAGNYNEQFF
>-|TRBJ2-3|TRBV7-9|TRBD1
TGTGCCAGCAGCTTACTACTGGGACAGGGCTTGGCAGATACGCAGTATTTT
CASSLLLGQGLADTQYF
>-|TRBJ2-7|TRBV3-1/TRBV3-2|-
TGTGCCAGCACCGTGGGGAGTTCGACCTACGAGCAGTACTTC
CASTVGSSTYEQYF
>-|TRBJ2-1|TRBV19|TRBD2
TGTGCCAGTAGTTTCCTAAGCGGGAGGGGGTCCTACAATGAGCAGTTCTTC
CASSFLSGRGSYNEQFF
>-|TRBJ2-5|TRBV28|-
TGTGCCAGCAGTTTGAGGCAGGGGAAAGGAGAAGAGACCCAGTACTTC
CASSLRQGKGEETQYF
>-|TRBJ2-7|TRBV29-1|TRBD1
TGCAGCGATTCACAGGGGGCCCACGAGCAGTACTTC
CSDSQGAHEQYF
>-|TRBJ1-2|TRBV18|-
TGTGCCAGCTCACCAGCCACAGGGATAGACTATGGCTACACCTTC
CASSPATGIDYGYTF
>-|TRBJ1-1|TRBV28|-
TGTGCCAGCAGGCCACTCGGGGGGGCCACTGAAGCTTTCTTT
CASRPLGGATEAFF
>-|TRBJ2-7|TRBV19|TRBD2
TGTGCCAGTAGTCGGGGACTAGCGGGAGCCCAGGGGTACGAGCAGTACTTC
CASSRGLAGAQGYEQYF
>-|TRBJ1-6|TRBV18|-
TGTGCCAGCTCACCACGCGGGGGCCCGAGGGTGAATTCACCCCTCCACTTT
CASSPRGGPRVNSPLHF
>-|TRBJ1-1|TRBV20-1|TRBD1
TGCAGTGCTAGTGGACAGGGTCCCACTGAAGCTTTCTTT
CSASGQGPTEAFF
>-|TRBJ1-6|TRBV5-4|TRBD1
TGTGCCAGCAGCTCCGGGACAGGGATCAATTCACCCCTCCACTTT
CASSSGTGINSPLHF
>-|TRBJ2-5|TRBV7-9|-
TGTGCCAGCAGCTTAGAACTAGCCCATCAAGAGACCCAGTACTTC
CASSLELAHQETQYF
>-|TRBJ2-1|TRBV5-1|TRBD2
TGCGCCAGCAGGAGTAGCGGGAGTCCTTACAATGAGCAGTTCTTC
CASRSSGSPYNEQFF
>-|TRBJ2-2|TRBV14|-
TGTGCCAGCAGCCAGGGGGCTTACACCGGGGAGCTGTTTTTT
CASSQGAYTGELFF
>few|TRBJ1-1|TRBV30|TRBD1
TGTGCCTGGAGCGCCCAGGGGGATGAAGCTTTCTTT
CAWSAQGDEAFF
>-|TRBJ2-3|TRBV7-8|TRBD2
TGTGCCAGCAGCTTCTTTTCGGGAGGACGCACAGATACGCAGTATTTT
CASSFFSGGRTDTQYF
>-|TRBJ2-5|TRBV28|TRBD1
TGTGCCAGCAGAGGGACAGGGGTAGAGACCCAGTACTTC
CASRGTGVETQYF
>-|TRBJ2-7|TRBV28|TRBD2
TGTGCCAGCAAAAGGTCTAGCGGCTCCTACGAGCAGTACTTC
CASKRSSGSYEQYF
>-|TRBJ2-1|TRBV6-4|TRBD1
TGTGCCAGCAGTGACATCCAGGGGGCCCCGAACAATGAGCAGTTCTTC
CASSDIQGAPNNEQFF
>-|TRBJ2-1|TRBV13|-
TGTGCCAGCAGCCCTCTAGGGGGGCAGTTCTTC
CASSPLGGQFF
>-|TRBJ1-2|TRBV5-8|TRBD1
TGTGCCAGCAGGTTGGACAGGGAATCGAATGGCTACACCTTC
CASRLDRESNGYTF
>-|TRBJ1-5|TRBV9|TRBD1
TGTGCCAGCAGCACTGGGACAGGAAACCAGCCCCAGCATTTT
CASSTGTGNQPQHF
>-|TRBJ1-1|TRBV15|-
TGTGCCACCAGCAGGACAGACGTTATGAACACTGAAGCTTTCTTT
CATSRTDVMNTEAFF
>-|TRBJ2-1|TRBV28|TRBD2
TGTGCCAGCAGGATAGCGGGATCCTACAATGAGCAGTTCTTC
CASRIAGSYNEQFF
>-|TRBJ2-1|TRBV4-2|TRBD1
TGTGCCAGCAGCCAAGATCCTCCGGACAGGGTCAATGAGCAGTTCTTC
CASSQDPPDRVNEQFF
>-|TRBJ2-5|TRBV9|-
TGTGCCAGCAGCGCCGGACTGAGATTTGAGACCCAGTACTTC
CASSAGLRFETQYF
>-|TRBJ2-6|TRBV25-1|-
TGTGCCAGCAGTTACAGCTCTGGGGCCAACGTCCTGACTTTC
CASSYSSGANVLTF
>-|TRBJ1-2|TRBV6-2/TRBV6-3|-
TGTGCCAGCAGTAAGACCGCGGACAGCCCACGGCGCACCTTC
CASSKTADSPRRTF
>-|TRBJ2-5|TRBV2|TRBD2
TGTGCCAGCAGTGCCGGGACTAGAGGGAGGGAAGAGACCCAGTACTTC
CASSAGTRGREETQYF
>once|TRBJ2-7|TRBV6-2/TRBV6-3|TRBD2
TGTGCCAGCAGTACGGGACTAGGGACTCCCTACGAGCAGTACTTC
CASSTGLGTPYEQYF
>-|TRBJ1-5|TRBV28|TRBD1
TGTGCCAGCAGTAAACTAGACAGGGATGTTCAGCCCCAGCATTTT
CASSKLDRDVQPQHF
>-|TRBJ1-4|TRBV28|TRBD1
TGTGCCAGCAGTTCTCCGACAGGGACCGTGTCTAATGAAAAACTGTTTTTT
CASSSPTGTVSNEKLFF
>-|TRBJ2-7|TRBV4-1|TRBD2
TGCGCCAGCAGCCAAACGACTAGCGGGAGCTTGTACGAGCAGTACTTC
CASSQTTSGSLYEQYF
>-|TRBJ1-1|TRBV2|TRBD1
TGTGCCAGCAGTGTTGACAGGGACACTGAAGCTTTCTTT
CASSVDRDTEAFF
>-|TRBJ1-2|TRBV5-1|-
TGCGCCAGCAGCGGGAGGGACACCGCTCTTTTTACCTTC
CASSGRDTALFTF
>-|TRBJ1-4|TRBV19|TRBD1
TGTGCCACCCGGGACAGGGGGACAACTAATGAAAAACTGTTTTTT
CATRDRGTTNEKLFF
>-|TRBJ1-3|TRBV12-3/TRBV12-4|-
TGTGCCAGCGGACAGACTGGAAACACCATATATTTT
CASGQTGNTIYF
>-|TRBJ1-6|TRBV10-3|-
TGTGCCATCAGTGAGCCAGATTCGCTCTATAATTCACCCCTCCACTTT
CAISEPDSLYNSPLHF
>once|TRBJ2-1|TRBV7-3|TRBD1
TGTGCCAGCAGCTTATACAGGGGGGACAATGAGCAGTTCTTC
CASSLYRGDNEQFF
>-|TRBJ1-2|TRBV12-3/TRBV12-4|-
TGTGCCAGCAGTATGTACGTCAGGGGTGGCTACACCTTC
CASSMYVRGGYTF
>-|TRBJ2-1|TRBV3-1/TRBV3-2|TRBD2
TGTGCCAGCAGCCAACCTGCCGGGACTAGTGGGAATGAGCAGTTCTTC
CASSQPAGTSGNEQFF
>-|TRBJ1-4|TRBV25-1|-
TGTGCCAGCGGGGAGGCAACAACTAATGAAAAACTGTTTTTT
CASGEATTNEKLFF
>-|TRBJ1-4|TRBV5-5|-
TGTGCCAGCAGCTTGCTCGTAACAACTAATGAAAAACTGTTTTTT
CASSLLVTTNEKLFF
>-|TRBJ1-4|TRBV24-1|TRBD1
TGTGCCACCAGTGACGCGGGACAGGGTAACGAAAAACTGTTTTTT
CATSDAGQGNEKLFF
>few|TRBJ2-7|TRBV5-1|TRBD1
TGCGCCAGCAGCTCCCTCGGACAGGGAGACGAGCAGTACTTC
CASSSLGQGDEQYF